The 4 T cell receptor beta chains below come from one sample, sequenced in a study of shared clonotypes between healthy human individuals. Naive CD8 cells lacked CD45RO, underwent positive selection for CCR7 and left out terminally differentiated effector memory CD45RA+ cells. Repertoires were generated with immunoSEQ multiplex PCR, while TCRdb's copy carries only in-frame clones and drops some. The table includes roughly 2,000,000 clones, around 96% detected once. Sequenced sample: naive CD8+ T cells sorted from blood. The source of these receptors is a man between 18 and 29 years old in good health.

This chain links TRBV9 with TRBJ2-2; a possible D gene is TRBD2 (5 bases). Trimming stripped 2 bases from V and 4 bases from J, with 12 bases between. The CDR3 has 15 residues. The germline gives CDR1 SGDLS, CDR2 YYNGEE. The CDR3 DNA reads TGTGCCAGCAGCGTCGAGGACTTCACCACCGGGGAGCTGTTTTTT. This gives the protein CASSVEDFTTGELFF.

This clone appeared once. The chain recombines TRBV14 with TRBJ2-7; D remains ambiguous. The CDR3 is 12 amino acids. Trimming took 0 bases from V and 5 from J, leaving 5 bases between them. Germline assignment: CDR1 SGHDN and CDR2 FVKESK. The CDR3 sequence: CASSQDRHEQYF. The DNA for the CDR3 is TGTGCCAGCAGCCAAGATCGGCACGAGCAGTACTTC.

V and J are TRBV28 and TRBJ2-3; TRBD2 matches 10 bases. Trimming took 10 bases from V and 1 from J; bases not matched to a gene: 5. The CDR3 contains 14 residues. Per germline, CDR1 MDHEN and CDR2 SYDVKM. The CDR3 here is CATTLAGGTDTQYF. In nucleotides, the CDR3 is TGTGCCACCACCCTAGCGGGGGGCACAGATACGCAGTATTTT.

On this clone itself: Other DNA sequences in this specimen translate into the identical CDR3. The chain joins TRBV13 to TRBJ2-1; D is perhaps TRBD2 (6 bases). The CDR3 covers 13 residues. The ends were cut back, 2 bases at V and 7 bases at J, with 9 bases in the middle. The germline V gene encodes CDR1 PRHDT and CDR2 FYEKMQ (reference sequence). The CDR3 sequence: CASSLRGTNEQFF. The CDR3 DNA reads TGTGCCAGCAGCTTAAGAGGGACTAATGAGCAGTTCTTC.